This T cell receptor beta chain was identified in a study of T-cell memory formation after mild COVID-19. Study overall: The TCR clusters were mostly specific to one donor.

TCRdb re-called the 5' RACE reads through MiXCR, storing one row per CDR3 protein. The data show fewer than 700,000 distinct CDR3 sequences, more than 15% seen once. The CDR3 is made up of 19 amino acids. Trimming shortened V by 2 bases and J by 8 bases, and 29 bases separated the two germline ends. Germline CDR1 SGHKS, CDR2 YYEKEE (reference sequence). Regarding the study as a whole: That cross-reactive memory joined was suggested by some responding clones appearing in pre-infection memory.

Concerning this clonotype itself: Antigen unknown.

The sequence came from an adult woman who had mild COVID-19 (a few samples of this study predate the infection). Cell type and time point are not known. The V and J genes are TRBV5-5 and TRBJ2-1; D gene ambiguous. Sequencing used PBMCs or a T cell subset sorted from them (not recorded which). The CDR3 loop reads CASSFSEQPFHLVADEQFF. The CDR3 coding sequence is TGTGCCAGCAGCTTCTCCGAGCAACCATTTCACCTAGTCGCCGATGAGCAGTTCTTC.